Shown below are 27 T cell receptor beta chains from a single sample sequenced in a study of cytomegalovirus exposure and HLA in healthy donors. The PCR had 60 Vbeta and 13 Jbeta primers. Only in-frame clones appear in the TCRdb table, and some are missing; sequencing was by immunoSEQ multiplex PCR. The sample consists of 100,000 or so clones, about 76% of them appearing once. Material: PBMCs. The receptors come from a woman aged 40 to 50 in good health and CMV-seronegative.

This chain uses TRBV5-6 with TRBJ1-1; 8 bases align to TRBD1. The germline CDR1 and CDR2 sequences are SGHDT and YYEEEE. The V and J ends lost 4 bases and 2 bases, in that order; junction bases with no gene match: 10. The CDR3 length is 16 residues. The CDR3 is CASSPSPTGENTEAFF. The DNA of the CDR3 is TGTGCCAGCAGCCCGAGTCCGACAGGGGAAAACACTGAAGCTTTCTTT.

The V call is TRBV5-6, the J call TRBJ1-4; 8 nucleotides line up with TRBD1. Germline V lookup: CDR1 SGHDT, CDR2 YYEEEE. This CDR3 has 16 residues. V dropped 4 bases and J dropped 4; count of bases not matched to a gene: 9. In DNA, the CDR3 is TGTGCCAGCAGCAGGATAACGGGACAGGTTAATGAAAAACTGTTTTTT. Protein: CASSRITGQVNEKLFF.

The chain has TRBV4-1 and TRBJ1-4, with a tentative D call TRBD1 (5 bases). Germline V gene data show CDR1 as MGHRA and CDR2 as YSYEKL. The CDR3 has 13 amino acids. Trimming cost V 4 bases and J 8 bases, with 11 bases left between them. The CDR3 DNA reads as TGCGCCAGCAGCCCACCCGCAGGGGAAAAACTGTTTTTT. Translated, it gives CASSPPAGEKLFF.

The chain recombines TRBV6-6 with TRBJ1-2, with D possibly being TRBD1 (5 bases). CDR1 is MNHNY and CDR2 is SVGAGI in the germline V gene (reference sequence). V lost 6 bases and J lost 8, with 19 bases in between. This CDR3 comprises 14 residues. CDR3 DNA: TGTGCCAGCAGAAACCCGGGGGAGGCCGGCGGCTACACCTTC. Its translation is CASRNPGEAGGYTF.

The chain links TRBV6-6 to TRBJ1-4, with D perhaps matching TRBD1 (6 bases). Trimming took 7 bases from V and 7 from J, leaving 16 bases between them. The CDR3 has 14 residues. The V gene's germline CDR1 is MNHNY and CDR2 SVGAGI (reference sequence). CDR3 sequence (DNA): TGTGCCAGCACCTCACAGGGTCTTTTTGAAAAACTGTTTTTT. It is translated as CASTSQGLFEKLFF.

The gene calls are TRBV6-5 and TRBJ2-2; unclear D gene. V was trimmed by 5 bases and J by 3 bases, leaving 10 bases between them. The CDR3 has 14 amino acids. The germline CDR1 and CDR2 sequences are MNHEY and SVGAGI. Here the CDR3 DNA reads TGTGCCAGCAGTCCAGAACAGTACACCGGGGAGCTGTTTTTT. Translation: CASSPEQYTGELFF.

To note about this clone: Lacking the conserved final phenylalanine or tryptophan, this CDR3 likely reflects a read error. The V gene is TRBV5-6, the J gene TRBJ1-2, with 9 bases aligning to TRBD1. Per germline, CDR1 SGHDT and CDR2 YYEEEE. The CDR3 contains 15 residues. J lost 3 bases, V lost 0 bases, and 3 bases had no gene match. CDR3 sequence (DNA): TGTGCCAGCAGCTTGGTGGGACAGGGCTACTATGGCTACACCGTC. It encodes CASSLVGQGYYGYTV.

The CDR3 DNA sequence: TGCGCCAGCAGCCCGACTATCTCTACCAACGAGCAGTACTTC. Translation: CASSPTISTNEQYF. The V and J genes are TRBV4-3 and TRBJ2-7, with a weak D call TRBD2 (5 bases). Germline V CDR1 and CDR2: LGHNA, YSLEER. The V end was cut by 4 bases, the J end by 5 bases, with 15 bases between. CDR3 size: 14 residues.

Details on this clone: The junction shows a germline mismatch at one end, possibly a read error. Other DNA sequences from this sample encode an identical CDR3 as well. The gene calls are TRBV30 and TRBJ2-2, with 8 positions matching TRBD1. Germline V gene data show CDR1 as GTSNPN and CDR2 as SVGIG (reference sequence). This CDR3 spans 14 amino acids. The CDR3 DNA sequence: TGTGCCTGGGCCACGGACAGGGTCACCGGGGAGCTGTTCTTT. It translates to CAWATDRVTGELFF.

V and J are TRBV5-1 and TRBJ2-1; maybe TRBD2 (5 bases). Deletions cut 5 bases from V and 2 bases from J, with 8 bases between. Germline V gene data show CDR1 as SGHRS and CDR2 as YFSETQ. The CDR3 has 13 amino acids. CDR3 residues: CASSAGTYNEQFF. CDR3 sequence (DNA): TGCGCCAGCAGTGCCGGGACCTACAATGAGCAGTTCTTC.

This clone was observed a handful of times. The gene calls are TRBV5-4 and TRBJ2-1, with a weak D call TRBD1 (6 bases). CDR1 is SGHNT, CDR2 YYREEE, per germline (reference sequence). The CDR3 loop spans 15 amino acids. The ends were cut back, 0 bases at V and 4 bases at J, with 11 bases in the middle. CDR3 amino acids: CASSLALGQYNEQFF. In nucleotides, the CDR3 is TGTGCCAGCAGCTTGGCCCTAGGACAGTACAATGAGCAGTTCTTC.

The chain uses TRBV19 and TRBJ2-7; 8 nucleotides agree with TRBD1. Germline CDR1 reads LNHDA; CDR2 reads SQIVND (reference sequence). The J segment lost 4 bases and the V segment lost 3 bases, leaving 8 bases of the junction unmatched. The CDR3 runs 15 residues. This chain's CDR3 is CASSIAGQADYEQYV. The CDR3 coding sequence is TGTGCCAGTAGTATTGCGGGACAGGCGGATTACGAGCAGTACGTC.

The V gene is TRBV5-6, the J gene TRBJ1-1; possible D gene TRBD1, 6 bases. The CDR3 sequence is 14 residues long. V lost 5 bases and J 1 base, leaving 12 bases between the germline ends. Germline CDR1 SGHDT, CDR2 YYEEEE. DNA of the CDR3: TGTGCCAGCAGTGGACCGACAGGGAACACTGAAGCTTTCTTT. Its protein is CASSGPTGNTEAFF.

The chain has TRBV13 and TRBJ2-7, with D perhaps TRBD2 (5 bases). Trimming took 2 bases from V and 2 from J, leaving 13 bases between them. CDR1 is PRHDT and CDR2 is FYEKMQ in the germline V gene (reference sequence). There are 15 residues in the CDR3. CDR3 residues: CASSLRAVEPYEQYF. CDR3 in DNA: TGTGCCAGCAGCTTAAGAGCGGTGGAGCCCTACGAGCAGTACTTC.

This clone was observed once. This chain links TRBV6-5 with TRBJ1-6; maybe TRBD1 (5 bases). CDR3 length: 13 residues. Trimming shortened V by 6 bases and J by 9 bases, and 12 bases separated the two germline ends. Germline assignment: CDR1 MNHEY and CDR2 SVGAGI. The CDR3: CASSPEGISPLHF. The CDR3 DNA reads TGTGCCAGCAGCCCGGAGGGGATTTCACCCCTCCACTTT.

Here the CDR3 DNA reads TGCAGCACACTGGGACAGCAAGAGACCCAGTACTTC. It specifies CSTLGQQETQYF. V is TRBV29-1 and J is TRBJ2-5; 7 bases line up with TRBD1. V lost 8 bases, J lost 2 bases, and 5 bases stayed unmatched. The germline gives CDR1 SQVTM, CDR2 ANQGSEA. CDR3 length: 12 residues.

J is TRBJ2-1 and V is TRBV9; the match to TRBD1 covers 9 bases. CDR1 SGDLS and CDR2 YYNGEE come from the germline V gene. J gave up 7 bases and V 5 bases, and 10 bases lay outside the gene matches. The CDR3 spans 15 residues. The CDR3 DNA reads TGTGCCAGCAGAGAGGGGACAGGGAAGGGAAATGAGCAGTTCTTC. It translates to CASREGTGKGNEQFF.

J is TRBJ2-1 and V is TRBV2, with D tentatively TRBD2 (6 bases). V was shortened by 3 bases and J by 9 bases, with 12 bases between the two germline ends. This CDR3 region has 13 residues. Looked up from germline, CDR1 is SNHLY and CDR2 is FYNNEI. This CDR3 is CASSEGGAGEQFF. For the CDR3, the DNA is TGTGCCAGCAGTGAGGGAGGCGCCGGTGAGCAGTTCTTC.

V usage is TRBV18 and J usage is TRBJ1-4; 7 bases are shared with TRBD1. The CDR3 totals 13 residues. CDR1 and CDR2 (germline): KGHSH, LQKENI. J gave up 7 bases and V 3 bases, and 2 bases lay outside the gene matches. This chain's CDR3 is CASSPGQVEKLFF. The CDR3 nucleotides are TGTGCCAGCTCACCTGGACAGGTTGAAAAACTGTTTTTT.

This clone was observed once. The chain has TRBV4-2 and TRBJ2-3; no reliable D call. The CDR3 has 16 amino acids. CDR1 is LGHNA, CDR2 YNFKEQ, per germline. Between the trimmed V and J ends, which lost 1 base and 0 bases, there was a span of 11 bases. The CDR3 protein is CASSQVGHLSTDTQYF. For the CDR3, the DNA is TGTGCCAGCAGCCAAGTGGGCCACCTCAGCACAGATACGCAGTATTTT.

In its sample, this clone was seen once. The chain carries TRBV27 and TRBJ2-7; D might be TRBD1 (6 bases). Per germline, CDR1 MNHEY and CDR2 SMNVEV (reference sequence). V gave up 2 bases and J gave up 7 bases, with 18 bases separating them. The CDR3 is 15 amino acids. As DNA, the CDR3 is TGTGCCAGCAGTTTACGACAGGTTGGGAGAGTAGAGCAGTACTTC. Translated: CASSLRQVGRVEQYF.

The chain links TRBV9 to TRBJ2-5; D unclear. The CDR3 sequence is 14 residues long. V lost 2 bases and J lost 1, with 9 bases in between. Germline V gives CDR1 SGDLS, CDR2 YYNGEE. CDR3 in DNA: TGTGCCAGCAGCGTGGGCAGCATCCAAGAGACCCAGTACTTC. The encoded protein is CASSVGSIQETQYF.

The chain has TRBV27 and TRBJ2-7; unclear D gene. The CDR3 extends over 13 amino acids. Between the trimmed V and J ends, which lost 3 bases and 6 bases, there was a span of 12 bases. Germline loops: CDR1 MNHEY, CDR2 SMNVEV (reference sequence). The CDR3 DNA follows: TGTGCCAGCAGTTTGTGGCAGTCCCTCGAGCAGTACTTC. This translates into CASSLWQSLEQYF.

The chain combines TRBV7-9 with TRBJ1-3; D uncertain. The CDR3 loop spans 13 amino acids. Germline values: CDR1 SEHNR, CDR2 FQNEAQ (reference sequence). The V gene lost 5 bases and the J gene lost 0 bases, with 5 bases spanning the gap. CDR3 loop: CASSPLSGNTIYF. CDR3 bases: TGTGCCAGCAGCCCTCTCTCTGGAAACACCATATATTTT. The whole variable domain, remainder taken from reference TRBV7-9 and TRBJ1-3, is DTGVSQNPRHKITKRGQNVTFRCDPISEHNRLYWYRQTLGQGPEFLTYFQNEAQLEKSRLLSDRFSAERPKGSFSTLEIQRTEQGDSAMYLCASSPLSGNTIYFGEGSWLTVV.

This clone was detected a few times. The chain has TRBV27 and TRBJ1-4; weak D call: TRBD1 (6 bases). V was cut by 6 bases and J by 8 bases, with 13 bases left in between. Germline V CDR1 and CDR2: MNHEY, SMNVEV (reference sequence). CDR3 length equals 13 residues. CDR3: CASRLQGTEKLFF. The CDR3 DNA reads as TGTGCCAGCAGGCTGCAGGGGACGGAAAAACTGTTTTTT.

This chain joins TRBV5-1 and TRBJ2-7, with TRBD1 matching over 7 bases. This CDR3 is 15 amino acids long. The V gene's germline CDR1 is SGHRS and CDR2 YFSETQ. J lost 3 bases, V lost 0 bases, and 6 bases had no gene match. The CDR3 is CASSLGGTADYEQYF. The CDR3 nucleotides are TGCGCCAGCAGCTTGGGTGGGACAGCGGACTACGAGCAGTACTTC.

The rearrangement links TRBV27 to TRBJ2-7; 11 bases fit TRBD2. CDR3 length equals 15 residues. V shed 6 bases and J 4 bases; nucleotides not matched to a gene: 8. In germline, CDR1 is MNHEY, CDR2 SMNVEV (reference sequence). CDR3 in DNA: TGTGCCAGCAGGGGGTTACTAGCGGGGGATTACGAGCAGTACTTC. This gives the protein CASRGLLAGDYEQYF.